These 24 T cell receptor beta chains came from one sample sequenced in a study of blood T cell repertoires in COVID-19. Profiling relied on immunoSEQ multiplex PCR, and the TCRdb table lists in-frame clones only, not all of them. The table records approximately 200,000 clones, roughly nine tenths of them present only once. Specimen: peripheral blood. Receptor source: a young woman with active or convalescent COVID-19.

The J gene is TRBJ1-5, the V gene TRBV5-8, with 8 positions matching TRBD1. The CDR3 is made up of 13 amino acids. Per germline, CDR1 SGHTS and CDR2 YDEGEE. The junction had 0 bases not matched to a gene; V was cut back by 0 bases and J by 7 bases. Written as DNA, the CDR3 is TGTGCCAGCAGCTTGGACAGGGGGCAGCCCCAGCATTTT. This codes for CASSLDRGQPQHF.

This clone was counted once. At one end the junction does not follow the germline gene, possibly because of a read error. The J gene is TRBJ1-6, the V gene TRBV2; 10 bases align to TRBD1. Germline CDR1 SNHLY, CDR2 FYNNEI. The CDR3 consists of 16 residues. The DNA for the CDR3 is TGTGCCAGCACTGAACCGACAGGGGGCATAGGTTCACCCCTCCACTTT. Amino acid sequence: CASTEPTGGIGSPLHF. Full variable domain (outside the CDR3, taken from reference TRBV2 and TRBJ1-6): EPEVTQTPSHQVTQMGQEVILRCVPISNHLYFYWYRQILGQKVEFLVSFYNNEISEKSEIFDDQFSVERPDGSNFTLKIRSTKLEDSAMYFCASTEPTGGIGSPLHFGNGTRLTVT.

This chain joins TRBV5-1 and TRBJ1-1; 7 nucleotides agree with TRBD1. The CDR3 extends over 12 amino acids. The germline V gene has CDR1 SGHRS and CDR2 YFSETQ. After removal of 7 bases from V and 1 base from J, the junction contained 1 base not matched to a gene. In DNA, the CDR3 is TGCGCCAGCGGACAGGAGAACACTGAAGCTTTCTTT. Protein sequence: CASGQENTEAFF. The full variable domain, rest sourced from reference TRBV5-1 and TRBJ1-1, is KAGVTQTPRYLIKTRGQQVTLSCSPISGHRSVSWYQQTPGQGLQFLFEYFSETQRNKGNFPGRFSGRQFSNSRSEMNVSTLELGDSALYLCASGQENTEAFFGQGTRLTVV.

The V gene is TRBV6-6, the J gene TRBJ2-1; 8 bases align to TRBD2. Germline-derived CDR1 and CDR2 are MNHNY and SVGAGI (reference sequence). Trimming removed 0 bases from V and 6 bases from J; junction bases left unmatched: 4. The CDR3 covers 15 residues. The CDR3, as DNA: TGTGCCAGCAGTTACTCGGCGGGAGGAATCAATGAGCAGTTCTTC. Protein sequence: CASSYSAGGINEQFF.

The chain has TRBV19 and TRBJ2-7; 9 bases align to TRBD1. This CDR3 region has 16 residues. Germline V gene sequence: CDR1 LNHDA, CDR2 SQIVND (reference sequence). Trimming at V came to 7 bases and at J to 6 bases, leaving 16 bases not matched to a gene. The CDR3 DNA reads TGTGCCAGTACCTTAAAACCGGGACAGGGAACCGTCGAGCAGTACTTC. Translated, it gives CASTLKPGQGTVEQYF. Complete variable domain (other parts from reference TRBV19 and TRBJ2-7): DGGITQSPKYLFRKEGQNVTLSCEQNLNHDAMYWYRQDPGQGLRLIYYSQIVNDFQKGDIAEGYSVSREKKESFPLTVTSAQKNPTAFYLCASTLKPGQGTVEQYFGPGTRLTVT.

The chain combines TRBV19 with TRBJ1-6; D is unresolved. With 6 bases removed from V and 0 bases from J, the gap between germline ends came to 15 bases. The CDR3 loop spans 17 amino acids. Germline-derived CDR1 and CDR2 are LNHDA and SQIVND (reference sequence). The CDR3 nucleotides are TGTGCCAGTAGCCCCCAAACTCGGGGCTCCTATAATTCACCCCTCCACTTT. This encodes CASSPQTRGSYNSPLHF. Full variable domain (missing parts from reference TRBV19 and TRBJ1-6): DGGITQSPKYLFRKEGQNVTLSCEQNLNHDAMYWYRQDPGQGLRLIYYSQIVNDFQKGDIAEGYSVSREKKESFPLTVTSAQKNPTAFYLCASSPQTRGSYNSPLHFGNGTRLTVT.

V and J are TRBV6-5 and TRBJ2-5; 14 bases are shared with TRBD2. This CDR3 contains 15 residues. Germline CDR1 reads MNHEY; CDR2 reads SVGAGI. The J segment lost 5 bases and the V segment lost 6 bases, leaving 5 bases of the junction unmatched. CDR3 sequence (DNA): TGTGCCAGCAGCTTGACTAGCGGGGGGGCCGAGACCCAGTACTTC. The encoded protein is CASSLTSGGAETQYF.

This chain joins TRBV6-4 and TRBJ2-2; D is perhaps TRBD2 (6 bases). This CDR3 is built from 14 residues. Deletions cut 4 bases from V and 0 bases from J, with 6 bases between. Germline CDR1 and CDR2: MRHNA and SNTAGT. The CDR3 protein is CASSGTTNTGELFF. The CDR3 DNA is TGTGCCAGCAGTGGGACTACGAACACCGGGGAGCTGTTTTTT.

CDR3 region: CASSYRDRDYEQYF. In DNA form, the CDR3 reads TGTGCCAGCAGTTACAGGGACAGGGACTACGAGCAGTACTTC. The V call is TRBV6-6, the J call TRBJ2-7; 9 bases align to TRBD1. CDR3 size: 14 residues. Germline V lookup: CDR1 MNHNY, CDR2 SVGAGI (reference sequence). J lost 3 bases, V lost 2 bases, and 2 bases had no gene match.

The chain carries TRBV24-1 and TRBJ1-5; possibly TRBD1 for D (5 bases). Germline CDR1 and CDR2: KGHDR and SFDVKD. V was clipped by 0 bases and J by 1 base, with 9 bases between them. The CDR3 length is 16 residues. CDR3 DNA sequence: TGTGCCACCAGTGATTTGCGGAGGGGAAGCAATCAGCCCCAGCATTTT. Its translation: CATSDLRRGSNQPQHF.

The chain carries TRBV29-1 and TRBJ2-7, with TRBD2 identical over 13 bases. The CDR3 sequence is 12 residues long. Germline CDR1 is SQVTM and CDR2 is ANQGSEA. Trimming took 6 bases from V and 7 from J; bases not matched to a gene: 3. The CDR3 nucleotides are TGCAGCGTGAGGACTAGCGGGAGTGAGCAGTACTTC. Translated, it gives CSVRTSGSEQYF.

The V gene is TRBV2, the J gene TRBJ2-7; 12 positions agree with TRBD1. V trimming: 6 bases; J trimming: 6 bases; junction bases outside the gene matches: 9. The CDR3 covers 15 residues. Germline assignment: CDR1 SNHLY and CDR2 FYNNEI. The chain's CDR3 is CASRGQGAWIAEQYF. In DNA form, the CDR3 reads TGTGCCAGCAGGGGACAGGGGGCTTGGATCGCCGAGCAGTACTTC.

This clone is a singleton in its sample. CDR3 sequence: CASSIRAGDEAFF. CDR3 DNA: TGTGCCAGTAGTATCCGGGCAGGGGACGAGGCTTTCTTT. The rearrangement links TRBV19 to TRBJ1-1, with D possibly being TRBD1 (6 bases). Germline V lookup: CDR1 LNHDA, CDR2 SQIVND (reference sequence). Trimming stripped 3 bases from V and 11 bases from J, with 16 bases between. The CDR3 sequence is 13 residues long.

The chain uses TRBV23-1 and TRBJ1-4; a weak D match, TRBD1 (5 bases). TRBV23-1 is annotated as an ORF whose role is uncertain. The ends were cut back, 7 bases at V and 7 bases at J, with 13 bases in the middle. This CDR3 region has 13 residues. The CDR3 loop reads CASIPYGGEKLFF. The CDR3 coding sequence is TGCGCCAGCATTCCGTACGGGGGTGAAAAACTGTTTTTT.

The chain combines TRBV27 with TRBJ1-1, with 7 nucleotides matching TRBD1. CDR3 size: 14 residues. Looked up from germline, CDR1 is MNHEY and CDR2 is SMNVEV (reference sequence). V dropped 4 bases and J dropped 0; count of bases not matched to a gene: 2. This CDR3 reads CASSSQGLNTEAFF. CDR3 nucleotide sequence: TGTGCCAGCAGTTCACAGGGGCTGAACACTGAAGCTTTCTTT.

This clone is a singleton in its sample. The CDR3 protein is CASRTQGGDSYNEQFF. In nucleotides, the CDR3 is TGTGCCAGCAGAACCCAGGGGGGCGACTCCTACAATGAGCAGTTCTTC. The V gene is TRBV11-2, the J gene TRBJ2-1; TRBD1 is a possible D gene (7 bases). V gave up 6 bases and J gave up 0 bases, with 15 bases separating them. Germline CDR1 is SGHAT and CDR2 is FQNNGV. The CDR3 loop spans 16 amino acids.

The V gene is TRBV20-1, the J gene TRBJ1-2; D is undetermined. Germline assignment: CDR1 DFQATT and CDR2 SNEGSKA (reference sequence). CDR3 length: 13 residues. V was shortened by 3 bases and J by 0 bases, with 8 bases between the two germline ends. The CDR3 DNA is TGCAGTGCTAGTGACTTAGCTAACTATGGCTACACCTTC. This codes for CSASDLANYGYTF.

The chain uses TRBV19 and TRBJ1-5, with D perhaps TRBD1 (5 bases). From germline, CDR1 is LNHDA and CDR2 SQIVND (reference sequence). The CDR3 extends over 16 amino acids. V gave up 2 bases and J gave up 4 bases, with 15 bases separating them. The CDR3 spells CASSILEAGSNQPQHF. DNA for the CDR3: TGTGCCAGTAGTATACTAGAGGCAGGGTCGAATCAGCCCCAGCATTTT.

The chain uses TRBV11-2 and TRBJ2-1; TRBD1 matches at 7 bases. Germline CDR1 SGHAT, CDR2 FQNNGV. CDR3 length: 14 residues. V shed 5 bases and J 5 bases; nucleotides not matched to a gene: 6. Here the CDR3 reads CASSPGTVNNEQFF. DNA of the CDR3: TGTGCCAGCAGCCCCGGGACAGTAAACAATGAGCAGTTCTTC.

The J gene is TRBJ2-1, the V gene TRBV11-3; D is undetermined. CDR1 and CDR2 (germline): SGHNT, YENEEA. Between the trimmed V and J ends, which lost 2 bases and 3 bases, there was a span of 11 bases. The CDR3 contains 15 residues. The CDR3 nucleotides read TGTGCCAGCAGCTTAATGCTAGACCGCTACAATGAGCAGTTCTTC. Amino acid sequence: CASSLMLDRYNEQFF.

The rearrangement uses TRBV13 and TRBJ1-1; D possibly corresponds to TRBD1 (5 bases). The CDR3 consists of 13 residues. Germline values: CDR1 PRHDT, CDR2 FYEKMQ (reference sequence). Trimming stripped 4 bases from V and 5 bases from J, with 11 bases between. CDR3 coding DNA: TGTGCCAGCAGCTCATCGCGGGGGACTGAAGCTTTCTTT. It encodes CASSSSRGTEAFF.

Only a few counts were recorded for this clone. The chain is built from TRBV6-5 and TRBJ1-5, with TRBD1 matching over 9 bases. The length of the CDR3 is 16 residues. Germline loops: CDR1 MNHEY, CDR2 SVGAGI. V lost 2 bases and J lost 2; bases outside the gene matches: 4. The CDR3 here is CASSYKGQGGNQPQHF. CDR3 sequence (DNA): TGTGCCAGCAGTTACAAGGGACAGGGAGGCAATCAGCCCCAGCATTTT.

The J gene is TRBJ2-7, the V gene TRBV20-1; 8 nucleotides align to TRBD2. Germline V gene lookup returns CDR1 DFQATT and CDR2 SNEGSKA (reference sequence). V was clipped by 3 bases and J by 1 base; unmatched bases: 5. CDR3 length: 14 residues. CDR3 sequence: CSASFQRESYEQYF. The CDR3, as DNA: TGCAGTGCTAGTTTCCAGCGGGAGTCCTACGAGCAGTACTTC.

CDR3 protein: CASSPDAGGWETQYF. The CDR3 region has the DNA TGCGCCAGCAGCCCGGACGCGGGAGGGTGGGAGACCCAGTACTTC. The V and J genes are TRBV5-1 and TRBJ2-5; 9 positions agree with TRBD2. V shed 4 bases, J shed 5 bases, and the junction held 9 bases outside the gene matches. Germline CDR1 is SGHRS and CDR2 is YFSETQ. The CDR3 runs to 15 residues.